This TCR beta chain was identified in a study of blood T cell repertoires in COVID-19. How the authors handled the data: Scientists estimated how many nucleated cells there were by amplifying reference gene primers. TCRdb's table, derived via immunoSEQ multiplex PCR, lists solely in-frame clones and lacks some. From that table come the V and J calls and clone size; the DNA was used to work out D and trimming. This sample has under 350,000 clones, with about four fifths found just once. Trimming took 4 bases from V and 7 from J, leaving 13 bases between them. This CDR3 spans 14 amino acids. The germline V gene has CDR1 MNHEY and CDR2 SVGAGI.

The chain links TRBV6-5 to TRBJ2-2; maybe TRBD2 (6 bases). Sample: peripheral blood. The sequence derives from a woman aged 45-65 years who had recovered from COVID-19. The CDR3 spells CASSSGVRIGELFF. The CDR3 coding sequence is TGTGCCAGCAGTTCGGGGGTTCGGATCGGGGAGCTGTTTTTT.